The entry that follows covers one T cell receptor beta chain sequence. This clone's antigen is unknown. One base away there is no much larger clone; base qualities are not given. This record belongs to a study of memory CD4+ T cells and cytomegalovirus serostatus (dated by TCRdb to the late 2010s). A note on the overall study: The approximately 35 healthy Belgian adults in the cohort included 9 who were CMV seropositive and roughly 24 who were CMV seronegative. To replicate a published TCR-based CMV serostatus classifier, the researchers sequenced the CD4+ memory TCRbeta repertoires of a Belgian cohort whose cytomegalovirus serostatus was known. The study at large found these results: Unlike the original study, which covered naive and memory CD4+ and CD8+ populations, the Belgian study sequenced only CD4+CD45RO+ memory cells. For predicting CMV serostatus, the median bootstrapped AUC was roughly 0.95 using the original framework and 0.9 to 0.92 using a US-trained random forest. The results were interpreted as suggesting that the CMV-associated TCR signature is largely present in the CD4+ memory repertoire. Of more than 150 previously reported CMV-associated TCRbeta sequences, approximately 70 appeared in the CD4+ memory repertoires, each in one to five individuals. The original-framework classifier achieved a median bootstrapped AUC of approximately 0.96 with a 95% CI of 0.76-1.00 on the Belgian cohort.

Single viable CD3+CD4+CD8-CD45RO+ cells were sorted as memory CD4+ T cells on a FACSAria II. To determine CMV serostatus, a Roche Elecsys assay was used that detects serum IgG against CMV pp150, pp28, p38 and p52. Following thawing, total CD4+ T cells were enriched through positive selection using CD4 magnetic microbeads. Samples originated from another study that specifically interrogated the CD4+ T cell memory repertoire. Following standard operating procedures, peripheral blood mononuclear cells were isolated and cryopreserved, while serum was kept at -80 degrees C. The staining used CD3-PerCP (BW264/56), CD4-APC (RPA-T4), CD45RO-PE (UCHT1) and CD8-Pacific Orange (3B5) antibodies, and Sytox blue was used to exclude non-viable cells. Cut back by 5 bases and 5 bases, the V and J ends lie 22 bases apart. Including cysteine and phenylalanine, the CDR3 has 16 amino acids. The only DNA kept is the CDR3, 48 bases in frame from the first base. Via the germline V gene (reference sequence), CDR1 is LNHDA and CDR2 SQIVND.

The Quick-DNA Microprep Kit was used to extract genomic DNA from the sorted cells. Amplification of TCRbeta DNA was done with the immunoSEQ hsTCRbeta kit, following the protocol from the manufacturer. An Illumina MiSeq instrument was used to sequence the TCRbeta libraries. In the original analysis: Following removal of out-of-frame sequences, a few million distinct TCRbeta sequences were retained, with an average of roughly 71,000 per individual. Two values were used to score each individual: the count of 150 to 200 previously reported CMV-associated TCRbeta sequences and the total count of productive distinct TCRbeta sequences. A beta-binomial model was reimplemented in Python, and random forests from scikit-learn, run with default parameters, were trained on data from the US cohort. On the Belgian cohort, classifier performance was reported as the median AUC, along with percentile confidence intervals, across 10,000 bootstrap iterations. The source is immuneACCESS, and TCRdb retained only in-frame sequences with V and J called. Part of the clones is not carried over; for the studies checked, unresolved V genes explain less than half of this, and the remainder is unexplained. V and J calls and clone size are those listed in that table; D and trimming were worked out from the DNA. This sample is represented by some 39,000 clones; roughly 83% of them were singletons. About 0.79% of the sample belongs to the ten largest clones.

The origin of this receptor is an adult in good health and CMV-seronegative. Sequenced: memory CD4+ T cells from blood. Recombination connected TRBV19 to TRBJ2-7, with the D gene tentatively TRBD1 or TRBD2, based on 5 matching bases in each. The CDR3 sequence is CASSALRQSSGDEQYF. The nucleotides are TGTGCCAGTAGTGCCCTGAGACAGTCCTCCGGGGACGAGCAGTACTTC.